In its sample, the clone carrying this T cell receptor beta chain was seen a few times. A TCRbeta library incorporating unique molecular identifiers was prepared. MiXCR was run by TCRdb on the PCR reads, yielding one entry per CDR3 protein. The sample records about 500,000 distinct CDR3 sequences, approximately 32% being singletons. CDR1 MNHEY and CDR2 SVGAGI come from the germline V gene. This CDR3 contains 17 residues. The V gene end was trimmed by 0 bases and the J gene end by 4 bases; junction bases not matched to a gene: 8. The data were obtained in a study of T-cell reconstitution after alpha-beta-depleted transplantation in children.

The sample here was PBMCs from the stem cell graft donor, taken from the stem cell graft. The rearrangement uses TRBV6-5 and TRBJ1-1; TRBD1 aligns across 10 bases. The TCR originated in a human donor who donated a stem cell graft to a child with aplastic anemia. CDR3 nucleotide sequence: TGTGCCAGCAGTTACTCGAGACAGGGGGCAAGTGGCACTGAAGCTTTCTTT. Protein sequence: CASSYSRQGASGTEAFF.